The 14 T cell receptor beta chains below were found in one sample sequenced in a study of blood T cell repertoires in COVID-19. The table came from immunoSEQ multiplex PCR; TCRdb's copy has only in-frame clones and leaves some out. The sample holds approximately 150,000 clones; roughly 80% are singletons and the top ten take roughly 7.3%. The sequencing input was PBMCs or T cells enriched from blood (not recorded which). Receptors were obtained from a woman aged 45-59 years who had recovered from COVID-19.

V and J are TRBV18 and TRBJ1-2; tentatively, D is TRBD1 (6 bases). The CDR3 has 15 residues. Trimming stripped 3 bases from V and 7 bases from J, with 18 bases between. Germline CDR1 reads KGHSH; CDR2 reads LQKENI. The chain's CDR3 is CASSPRDGGPLGYTF. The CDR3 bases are TGTGCCAGCTCACCTCGCGACGGGGGGCCCCTTGGCTACACCTTC.

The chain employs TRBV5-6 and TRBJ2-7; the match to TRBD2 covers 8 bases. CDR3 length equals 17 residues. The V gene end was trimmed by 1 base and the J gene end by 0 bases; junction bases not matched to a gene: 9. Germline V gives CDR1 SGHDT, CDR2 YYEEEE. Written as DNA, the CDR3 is TGTGCCAGCAGCTTGATGGTAGCGGGGAAGAGCTCCTACGAGCAGTACTTC. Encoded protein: CASSLMVAGKSSYEQYF.

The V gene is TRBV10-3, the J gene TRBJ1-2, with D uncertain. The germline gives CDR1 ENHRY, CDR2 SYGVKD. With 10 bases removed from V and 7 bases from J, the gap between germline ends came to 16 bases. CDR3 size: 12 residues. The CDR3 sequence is CATHGDMGGYTF. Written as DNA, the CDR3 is TGTGCCACCCACGGGGATATGGGTGGCTACACCTTC.

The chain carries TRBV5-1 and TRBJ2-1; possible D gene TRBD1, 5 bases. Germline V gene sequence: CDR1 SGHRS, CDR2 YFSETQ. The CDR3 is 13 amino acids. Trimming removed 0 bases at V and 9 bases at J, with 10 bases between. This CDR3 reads CASSLAGLGEQFF. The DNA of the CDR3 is TGCGCCAGCAGCTTGGCAGGGTTGGGTGAGCAGTTCTTC.

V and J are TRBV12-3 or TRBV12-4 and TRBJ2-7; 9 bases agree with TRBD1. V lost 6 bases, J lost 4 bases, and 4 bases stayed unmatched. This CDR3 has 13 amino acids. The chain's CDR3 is CASSTGTGYEQYF. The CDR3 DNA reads TGTGCCAGCAGCACAGGGACAGGGTACGAGCAGTACTTC.

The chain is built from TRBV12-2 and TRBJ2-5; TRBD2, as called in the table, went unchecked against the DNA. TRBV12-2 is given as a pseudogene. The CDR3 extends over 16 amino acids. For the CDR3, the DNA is TGTGCAAGTCGCTTAGCCCTCCTTAGCGGTTGGAAGACCCAGTACTTC. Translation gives CASRLALLSGWKTQYF.

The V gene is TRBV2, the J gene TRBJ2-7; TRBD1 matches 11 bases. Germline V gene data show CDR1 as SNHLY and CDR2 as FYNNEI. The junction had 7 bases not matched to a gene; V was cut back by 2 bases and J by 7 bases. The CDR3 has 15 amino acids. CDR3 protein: CASSESPGQGGEQYF. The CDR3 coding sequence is TGTGCCAGCAGTGAATCGCCGGGACAGGGGGGAGAGCAGTACTTC.

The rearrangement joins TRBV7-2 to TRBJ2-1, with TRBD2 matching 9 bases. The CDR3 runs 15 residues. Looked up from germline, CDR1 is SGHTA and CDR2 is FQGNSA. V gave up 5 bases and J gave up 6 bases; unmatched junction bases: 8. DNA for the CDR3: TGTGCCAGCAGCCAAGCTAGCGGGACATTCAATGAGCAGTTCTTC. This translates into CASSQASGTFNEQFF.

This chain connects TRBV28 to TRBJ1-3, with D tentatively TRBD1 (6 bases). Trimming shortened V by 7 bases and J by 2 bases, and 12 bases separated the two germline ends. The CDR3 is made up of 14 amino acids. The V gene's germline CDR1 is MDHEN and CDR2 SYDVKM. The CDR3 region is CASISAGAGNTIYF. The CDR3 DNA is TGTGCCAGCATTTCCGCAGGGGCTGGAAACACCATATATTTT. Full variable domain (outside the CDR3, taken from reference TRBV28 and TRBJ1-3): DVKVTQSSRYLVKRTGEKVFLECVQDMDHENMFWYRQDPGLGLRLIYFSYDVKMKEKGDIPEGYSVSREKKERFSLILESASTNQTSMYLCASISAGAGNTIYFGEGSWLTVV.

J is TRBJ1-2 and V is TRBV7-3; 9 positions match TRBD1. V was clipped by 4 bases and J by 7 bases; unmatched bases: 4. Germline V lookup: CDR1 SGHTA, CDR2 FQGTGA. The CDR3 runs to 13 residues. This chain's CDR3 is CASSSRTGAGYTF. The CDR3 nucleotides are TGTGCCAGCAGCTCCCGGACAGGGGCTGGCTACACCTTC.

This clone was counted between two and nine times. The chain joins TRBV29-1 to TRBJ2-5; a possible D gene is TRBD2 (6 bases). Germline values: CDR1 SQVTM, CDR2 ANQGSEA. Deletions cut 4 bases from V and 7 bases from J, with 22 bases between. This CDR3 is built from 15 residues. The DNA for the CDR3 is TGCAGCGTTGGCCGGAAGGCGGGACCAGCTAGGACCCAGTACTTC. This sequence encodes CSVGRKAGPARTQYF.

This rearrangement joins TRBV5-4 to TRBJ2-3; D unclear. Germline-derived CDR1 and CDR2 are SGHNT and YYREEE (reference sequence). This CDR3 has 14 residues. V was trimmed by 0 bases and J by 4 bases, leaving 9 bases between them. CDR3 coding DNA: TGTGCCAGCAGCTTGGATGTGGGCCCAGATACGCAGTATTTT. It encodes CASSLDVGPDTQYF.

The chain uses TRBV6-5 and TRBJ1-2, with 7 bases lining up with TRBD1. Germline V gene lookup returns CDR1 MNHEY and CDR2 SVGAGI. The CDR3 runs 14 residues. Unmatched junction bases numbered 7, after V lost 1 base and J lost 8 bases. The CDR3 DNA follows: TGTGCCAGCAGTTACTGGGACGGGGGACAGGGCTACACCTTC. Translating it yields CASSYWDGGQGYTF.

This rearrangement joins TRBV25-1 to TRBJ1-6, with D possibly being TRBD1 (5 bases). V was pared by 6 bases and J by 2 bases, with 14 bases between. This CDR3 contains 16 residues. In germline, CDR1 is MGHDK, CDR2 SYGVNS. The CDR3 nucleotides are TGTGCCAGCAGCTTTGGGGCAGCCGCCTATAATTCACCCCTCCACTTT. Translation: CASSFGAAAYNSPLHF.